Following are 21 T cell receptor beta chains from one sample sequenced in a study of cytomegalovirus exposure and HLA in healthy donors. TCRdb's copy holds only in-frame clones and misses some; the assay was immunoSEQ multiplex PCR. The data contain 100,000 to 150,000 clones, about 89% of them singletons. Sequencing was carried out using PBMCs. All receptors come from a woman between 18 and 30 years old in good health and CMV-seronegative.

This clone was detected only once. The CDR3 spells CAISGNRVGYTF. CDR3 DNA: TGTGCCATCAGTGGCAACAGGGTGGGCTACACCTTC. The rearrangement joins TRBV10-3 to TRBJ1-2, with D perhaps matching TRBD1 (6 bases). Germline CDR1 and CDR2: ENHRY and SYGVKD. V dropped 4 bases and J dropped 8 bases, with 11 bases sitting between them. The CDR3 runs 12 residues.

The chain combines TRBV9 with TRBJ1-2; perhaps TRBD1 as D (6 bases). This CDR3 is 15 amino acids long. Germline loops: CDR1 SGDLS, CDR2 YYNGEE. Between the trimmed V and J ends, which lost 1 base and 4 bases, there was a span of 14 bases. CDR3 nucleotides: TGTGCCAGCAGCGTATCAGGGGTGGCAGGCTATGGCTACACCTTC. Translation: CASSVSGVAGYGYTF.

The V and J genes are TRBV4-1 and TRBJ2-7, with a possible D match to TRBD1 (6 bases). CDR3 size: 15 residues. V lost 1 base and J lost 3, with 13 bases in between. The germline CDR1 and CDR2 sequences are MGHRA and YSYEKL. The CDR3 is CASSQGAGEIYEQYF. CDR3 bases: TGCGCCAGCAGCCAAGGCGCAGGGGAGATCTACGAGCAGTACTTC.

V usage is TRBV7-6 and J usage is TRBJ2-7, with 8 bases lining up with TRBD1. The CDR3 sequence is 15 residues long. V trimming: 4 bases; J trimming: 6 bases; junction bases outside the gene matches: 11. Germline CDR1 reads SGHVS; CDR2 reads FNYEAQ. The CDR3 sequence is CASSSVRTGLGEQYF. Written as DNA, the CDR3 is TGTGCCAGCAGCTCCGTCCGGACAGGGCTGGGCGAGCAGTACTTC.

The chain joins TRBV28 to TRBJ1-2; weak D call: TRBD1 (6 bases). The germline gives CDR1 MDHEN, CDR2 SYDVKM. The CDR3 consists of 14 residues. V lost 6 bases, J lost 2 bases, and 13 bases lay in between. The CDR3 region is CASSRGGANYGYTF. In DNA, the CDR3 is TGTGCCAGCAGCCGGGGGGGGGCGAACTATGGCTACACCTTC.

J is TRBJ2-2 and V is TRBV25-1, with 7 bases fitting TRBD2. The CDR3 has 14 amino acids. CDR1 and CDR2 (germline): MGHDK, SYGVNS. V trimming: 5 bases; J trimming: 4 bases; junction bases outside the gene matches: 4. CDR3 coding DNA: TGTGCCAGCAGTAAACTAGCGAGCACCGGGGAGCTGTTTTTT. Protein sequence: CASSKLASTGELFF.

This clone has only one observation. V is TRBV27 and J is TRBJ2-1; TRBD2 is a possible D gene (5 bases). CDR3 size: 16 residues. The germline V gene encodes CDR1 MNHEY and CDR2 SMNVEV (reference sequence). The V end was cut by 6 bases, the J end by 2 bases, with 17 bases between. CDR3: CASSPGWERTYNEQFF. In nucleotides, the CDR3 is TGTGCCAGCAGCCCCGGGTGGGAGCGGACCTACAATGAGCAGTTCTTC.

The count of this clone is one. The V gene is TRBV29-1, the J gene TRBJ2-3; TRBD2 aligns across 8 bases. The V segment lost 7 bases and the J segment 2 bases; nucleotides outside the gene matches: 2. Germline V gene lookup returns CDR1 SQVTM and CDR2 ANQGSEA. The CDR3 spans 12 residues. CDR3 coding DNA: TGCAGCGCACTAGCGGACACAGATACGCAGTATTTT. Amino acids: CSALADTDTQYF.

The V and J genes are TRBV25-1 and TRBJ2-3; D may be TRBD1 (6 bases). The CDR3 is made up of 14 amino acids. V lost 7 bases and J 4 bases, leaving 15 bases between the germline ends. Germline-derived CDR1 and CDR2 are MGHDK and SYGVNS. The CDR3 coding sequence is TGTGCCAGCACCGAATTAGGGGGAGCAGATACGCAGTATTTT. It is translated as CASTELGGADTQYF.

This sequence joins TRBV27 and TRBJ2-1, with 8 bases that match TRBD2. The trim removed 3 bases at V and 3 bases at J, leaving 7 bases unmatched. The V gene's germline CDR1 is MNHEY and CDR2 SMNVEV (reference sequence). CDR3 size: 16 residues. The CDR3 coding sequence is TGTGCCAGCAGTTTGGAAGCGGGAGCGAGCTACAATGAGCAGTTCTTC. It yields the protein CASSLEAGASYNEQFF.

This chain links TRBV28 with TRBJ2-3; perhaps TRBD1 as D (6 bases). The germline V gene encodes CDR1 MDHEN and CDR2 SYDVKM. Trimming removed 8 bases at V and 7 bases at J, with 16 bases between. The CDR3 has 13 residues. CDR3 sequence: CASLDSGANTQYF. The DNA for the CDR3 is TGTGCCAGCCTGGACAGTGGGGCGAATACGCAGTATTTT.

J is TRBJ2-7 and V is TRBV4-2; maybe TRBD2 (6 bases). CDR1 is LGHNA and CDR2 is YNFKEQ in the germline V gene. The CDR3 has 14 amino acids. V lost 0 bases to trimming and J lost 7 bases, with 13 bases between them. The CDR3 coding sequence is TGTGCCAGCAGCCAAGAGGGGACCCGGGGGGAGCAGTACTTC. Translation gives CASSQEGTRGEQYF.

The rearrangement joins TRBV11-3 to TRBJ2-1; 10 bases are shared with TRBD2. CDR3 size: 16 residues. V was clipped by 5 bases and J by 2 bases; unmatched bases: 6. Germline V gives CDR1 SGHNT, CDR2 YENEEA. CDR3 loop: CASSVKREGTYNEQFF. The CDR3 DNA reads TGTGCCAGCAGCGTAAAGCGGGAGGGGACCTACAATGAGCAGTTCTTC.

CDR3 bases: TGTGCCAGCAGTGAAGGCACAGGGGGTGACTATGGCTACACCTTC. Amino acid sequence: CASSEGTGGDYGYTF. The chain is built from TRBV25-1 and TRBJ1-2; 8 nucleotides align to TRBD1. The germline CDR1 and CDR2 sequences are MGHDK and SYGVNS. The CDR3 extends over 15 amino acids. V shed 2 bases, J shed 3 bases, and the junction held 5 bases outside the gene matches.

This chain connects TRBV7-9 to TRBJ2-2; a possible D gene is TRBD1 (5 bases). Trimming left V 1 base short and J 5 bases short, with 11 bases between. This CDR3 contains 15 residues. Germline loops: CDR1 SEHNR, CDR2 FQNEAQ (reference sequence). The CDR3 reads CASSLGQGTTGELFF. For the CDR3, the DNA is TGTGCCAGCAGCTTAGGCCAGGGCACAACCGGGGAGCTGTTTTTT.

The rearrangement uses TRBV19 and TRBJ1-1; TRBD1 is a possible D gene (5 bases). In germline, CDR1 is LNHDA, CDR2 SQIVND (reference sequence). The germline V and J ends were trimmed by 7 bases and 3 bases, with 15 bases remaining between them. There are 14 residues in the CDR3. The chain's CDR3 is CASIAGGIHTEAFF. For the CDR3, the DNA is TGTGCCAGTATCGCGGGGGGTATCCACACTGAAGCTTTCTTT.

J is TRBJ1-5 and V is TRBV30; possible D gene TRBD1, 6 bases. From germline, CDR1 is GTSNPN and CDR2 SVGIG (reference sequence). Trimming pared 2 bases from V and 1 base from J, leaving 6 bases between. The CDR3 has 13 residues. In nucleotides, the CDR3 is TGTGCCTGGAGTACAGGGAGCAATCAGCCCCAGCATTTT. Protein sequence: CAWSTGSNQPQHF.

The chain couples TRBV5-1 to TRBJ1-3; no clear D gene. Trimming cost V 0 bases and J 16 bases, with 14 bases left between them. CDR3 length equals 12 residues. Germline-derived CDR1 and CDR2 are SGHRS and YFSETQ. The CDR3 spells CASSLEGRPVYF. The CDR3 coding sequence is TGCGCCAGCAGCTTGGAAGGCAGGCCTGTTTATTTT.

The rearrangement uses TRBV19 and TRBJ2-5; 10 bases match TRBD2. The trim removed 3 bases at V and 4 bases at J, leaving 5 bases unmatched. Germline CDR1 reads LNHDA; CDR2 reads SQIVND (reference sequence). CDR3 size: 15 residues. The CDR3 protein is CASSMTSGYTETQYF. CDR3 nucleotide sequence: TGTGCCAGTAGTATGACTAGCGGGTATACAGAGACCCAGTACTTC.

The gene calls are TRBV9 and TRBJ2-7, with D possibly being TRBD2 (5 bases). Germline V CDR1 and CDR2: SGDLS, YYNGEE. V lost 0 bases and J 3 bases, leaving 13 bases between the germline ends. This CDR3 has 15 residues. The CDR3 nucleotides read TGTGCCAGCAGCGTAGGGTTCGTTGGACTCTACGAGCAGTACTTC. Its translation: CASSVGFVGLYEQYF.

CDR3 nucleotide sequence: TGTGCCAGCAGTGAACGCAGGGTCCGCAGTACGTATGGCTACACCTTC. It translates to CASSERRVRSTYGYTF. The rearrangement joins TRBV28 to TRBJ1-2, with D possibly being TRBD1 (5 bases). This CDR3 has 16 amino acids. CDR1 is MDHEN, CDR2 SYDVKM, per germline. Trimming removed 5 bases at V and 5 bases at J, with 21 bases between.